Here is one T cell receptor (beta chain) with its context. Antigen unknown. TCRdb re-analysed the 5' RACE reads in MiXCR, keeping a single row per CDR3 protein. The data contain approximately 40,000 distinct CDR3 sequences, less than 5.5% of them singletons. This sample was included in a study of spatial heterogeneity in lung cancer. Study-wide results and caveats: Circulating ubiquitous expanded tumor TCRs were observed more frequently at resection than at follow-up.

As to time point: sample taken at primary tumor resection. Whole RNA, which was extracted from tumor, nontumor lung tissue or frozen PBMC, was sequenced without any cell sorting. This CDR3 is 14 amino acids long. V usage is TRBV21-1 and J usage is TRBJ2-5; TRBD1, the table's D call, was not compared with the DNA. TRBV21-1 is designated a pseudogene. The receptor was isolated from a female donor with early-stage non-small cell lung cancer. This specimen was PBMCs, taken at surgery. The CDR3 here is CASSKFPKEETQYF. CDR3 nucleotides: TGTGCCAGCAGCAAATTCCCGAAGGAGGAGACCCAGTACTTC.